This T cell receptor beta chain is from a study of T cells after yellow fever vaccination. This clonotype was detected ten times or more. From germline, CDR1 is KGHSH and CDR2 LQKENI. The length of the CDR3 is 16 residues. V trimming: 3 bases; J trimming: 5 bases; junction bases outside the gene matches: 7. TCRdb passed the 5' RACE reads through MiXCR, listing each CDR3 protein once. This sample has nearly 350,000 distinct CDR3 sequences, with roughly 8.4% found just once. The chain links TRBV18 to TRBJ1-4; 9 nucleotides align to TRBD1. The TCR comes from a man aged 18 to 30 who received the YFV17D yellow fever vaccine. The material was PBMCs, obtained more than 35 days after the first yellow fever vaccination. CDR3 in amino acids: CASSPRTGESNEKLFF. CDR3 nucleotides: TGTGCCAGCTCACCGCGGACAGGGGAGAGCAATGAAAAACTGTTTTTT.